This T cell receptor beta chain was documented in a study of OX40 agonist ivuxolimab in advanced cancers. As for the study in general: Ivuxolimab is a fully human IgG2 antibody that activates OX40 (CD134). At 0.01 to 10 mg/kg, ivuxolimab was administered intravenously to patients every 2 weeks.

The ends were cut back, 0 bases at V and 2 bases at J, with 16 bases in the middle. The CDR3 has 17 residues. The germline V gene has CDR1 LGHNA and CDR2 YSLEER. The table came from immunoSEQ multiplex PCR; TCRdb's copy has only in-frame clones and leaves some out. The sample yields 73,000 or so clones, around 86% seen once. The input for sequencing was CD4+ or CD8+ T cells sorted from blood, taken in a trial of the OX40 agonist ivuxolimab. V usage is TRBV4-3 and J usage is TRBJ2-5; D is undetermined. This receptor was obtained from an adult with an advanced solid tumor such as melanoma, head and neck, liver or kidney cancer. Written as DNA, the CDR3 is TGCGCCAGCAGCCAAGATTTGCGCTATAAGATACAAGAGACCCAGTACTTC. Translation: CASSQDLRYKIQETQYF.